These T cell receptor beta chains were read from a single sample in a study of T cells in Graves' hyperthyroidism and ophthalmopathy. TCRdb analysed the multiplex PCR reads with MiXCR anew, one entry per CDR3 protein. This sample yields 380,000 or so distinct CDR3 sequences, of which 15% to 20% are seen a single time; 3.7% belongs to the top ten. Sequenced sample: blood. The receptors here all came from a woman between 18 and 29 years old with Graves' hyperthyroidism. Both conserved end residues are part of each CDR3. The D gene is left open where the match is weak. The listing skips clone size in some rows; elsewhere it reads once, few, many or a size class.

abundance	j_gene	v_gene	d_gene	CDR3nt	CDR3aa
many	TRBJ2-2	TRBV12-3/TRBV12-4	TRBD2	TGTGCCAGCAGGCGCGGGGGTTACACCGGGGAGCTGTTTTTT	CASRRGGYTGELFF
many	TRBJ2-5	TRBV28	.	TGTGCCAGCAGTCAGGGGACAGAGACCCAGTACTTC	CASSQGTETQYF
many	TRBJ1-2	TRBV16	.	TGTGCCAGCAGCCAACGGGGCGAGGACGGCTACACCTTC	CASSQRGEDGYTF
.	TRBJ1-5	TRBV28	TRBD1	TGTGCCAGCAGCACGCCCAGACAGGGAAAAAACCAGCCCCAGCATTTT	CASSTPRQGKNQPQHF
many	TRBJ1-5	TRBV12-3/TRBV12-4	.	TGTGCCAGCAGCACCCCGGGACGGTGGGCCCAGCATTTT	CASSTPGRWAQHF
many	TRBJ2-5	TRBV6-5	TRBD2	TGTGCCAGCAGCAACGGGGCTAGCGGAGAGACCCAGTACTTC	CASSNGASGETQYF
many	TRBJ1-2	TRBV4-1	.	TGCGCCAGCAGCCAAGTGTACAGGAACTATGGCTACACCTTC	CASSQVYRNYGYTF
.	TRBJ2-7	TRBV20-1	.	TGCAGTGCTCGGAGGGCCGGCGAGCAGTACTTC	CSARRAGEQYF
.	TRBJ2-5	TRBV6-2/TRBV6-3	.	TGTGCCAGCAGGATAGCGGTCCAAGAGACCCAGTACTTC	CASRIAVQETQYF
many	TRBJ2-5	TRBV24-1	.	TGTGCCACCAGTGAGTCCGGTGGGGACCAAGAGACCCAGTACTTC	CATSESGGDQETQYF
many	TRBJ1-5	TRBV19	.	TGTGCCAGTAGTATAGTGGACAGTCTACAGCATTTT	CASSIVDSLQHF
.	TRBJ2-1	TRBV18	.	TGTGCCAGCTCCCCGACTTCTAGCTCCTACAATGAGCAGTTCTTC	CASSPTSSSYNEQFF
.	TRBJ2-7	TRBV12-3/TRBV12-4	.	TGTGCCAGCAGTCTTCCACGGGGCTTGAACGAGCAGTACTTC	CASSLPRGLNEQYF
many	TRBJ1-1	TRBV20-1	.	TGCAGTGCTCCAAACCGGGACACCCTTGACACTGAAGCTTGCTTT	CSAPNRDTLDTEACF
.	TRBJ1-5	TRBV6-1	TRBD1	TGTGCCAGCAGTGAATTCGGGACAGGGGTAACTCAGCCCCAGCATTTT	CASSEFGTGVTQPQHF
.	TRBJ1-2	TRBV28	.	TGTGCCAGCAGTCCCCCCTATGTTCTTTCCTACGCCGCCACCTTC	CASSPPYVLSYAATF
.	TRBJ1-1	TRBV28	.	TGTGCCAGCAGTTTGACCCACTTCGATAGTGGAGCTTTCTTT	CASSLTHFDSGAFF
many	TRBJ2-2	TRBV20-1	.	TGCAGTGCGAGCCGATTCGGGGACACCGGGGAGCTGTTTTTT	CSASRFGDTGELFF
few	TRBJ1-1	TRBV3-1	.	TGTGCCAGCAGCCGGGGGACCCAAATGAACACTGAAGCTTTCTTT	CASSRGTQMNTEAFF
many	TRBJ1-2	TRBV19	.	TGTGCCAGTACCGACATCGGGACGTCGTATACTTATGGCTACACCTTC	CASTDIGTSYTYGYTF
once	TRBJ2-3	TRBV6-1	.	TGTGCCAGCAGTGAAAATAGGGGGACAGATACGCAGTATTTT	CASSENRGTDTQYF
many	TRBJ1-5	TRBV28	.	TGTGCCAGCAGCTTATATCTCCTAAGCAGTTATCAGCCCCAGCATTTT	CASSLYLLSSYQPQHF
many	TRBJ2-5	TRBV7-3	TRBD1	TGTGCCAGCAGCCCCTCAGGGGGCCAAGAGACCCAGTACTTC	CASSPSGGQETQYF
many	TRBJ2-7	TRBV5-1	.	TGCGCCAGCAGCTCCATCTGGGGTGCTACCGTCACCTACGAGCAGTACTTC	CASSSIWGATVTYEQYF
.	TRBJ1-6	TRBV10-3	.	TGTGCCATCAGTGAAGGCCCGCCAAAGAATTCACCCCTCCACTTT	CAISEGPPKNSPLHF
many	TRBJ2-5	TRBV11-2	TRBD1	TGTGCCAGCAGCTCCTACAGGGGGCGCGTGACCCAGTACTTC	CASSSYRGRVTQYF
many	TRBJ1-5	TRBV28	.	TGTGCCAGCAGTACTCAACCTTGGGGGCTGAGCAATCAGCCCCAGCATTTT	CASSTQPWGLSNQPQHF
.	TRBJ1-1	TRBV12-3/TRBV12-4	.	TGTTCCAGCAGTTTGAAGGGAGACACTGAAGCTTTCTTT	CSSSLKGDTEAFF
.	TRBJ2-5	TRBV7-2	TRBD2	TGTGCCAGCAGCTTAGTAGCGGGGGGCGGCCAAGAGACCCAGTACTTC	CASSLVAGGGQETQYF
many	TRBJ2-5	TRBV20-1	.	TGCAGTGTCGTTGGGGGGTGGTACCAAGAGACCCAGTACTTC	CSVVGGWYQETQYF
many	TRBJ1-1	TRBV20-1	TRBD1	TGCAGCGCTCCGGGACAGGGGTTCACTGAAGCTTTCTTT	CSAPGQGFTEAFF
many	TRBJ1-2	TRBV20-1	.	TGCAGTGCTAGAGTTCCCCCCGGGTCCGGCTATGGCTACACCTTC	CSARVPPGSGYGYTF
many	TRBJ2-7	TRBV10-2	TRBD1	TGCGCCAGCAGTGAGCTTGGACAGGGAACCTACGAGCAGTACTTC	CASSELGQGTYEQYF
.	TRBJ2-7	TRBV5-1	.	TGCGCCAGCAGCTTGGCCGCGGGTGTTTCCTACGAGCAGTACTTC	CASSLAAGVSYEQYF
many	TRBJ1-5	TRBV18	.	TGTGCCAGCTCACCTAGTGGATCGTATAGCAATCAGCCCCAGCATTTT	CASSPSGSYSNQPQHF
many	TRBJ2-5	TRBV7-2	.	TGTGCCAGCAGCTTAATTCGTGCAGGGAAGCAAGAGACCCAGTACTTC	CASSLIRAGKQETQYF
many	TRBJ1-1	TRBV12-3/TRBV12-4	.	TGTGCCAGCAGCCCCGCGGTTGCTGAAGCTTTCTTT	CASSPAVAEAFF
many	TRBJ2-5	TRBV7-8	.	TGTGCCAGCAGCTTTGGGACTGCAGCGACCCAGTACTTC	CASSFGTAATQYF
many	TRBJ1-2	TRBV28	.	TGTGCCAGCAGTTTAATGGGGGGCGACTATGGCTACACCTTC	CASSLMGGDYGYTF
many	TRBJ2-5	TRBV12-5	.	TGTGCTAGTGGTTTGACGGCCCAAGAGACCCAGTACTTC	CASGLTAQETQYF